The T cell receptor (beta chain) under discussion was sequenced for a study of graft-versus-host responses after intestinal transplantation (dated by TCRdb to 2020 to 2023). About the investigation overall: The transplants that recipients got were multivisceral, liver-intestinal, or isolated intestinal. Every recipient was given anti-thymocyte globulin induction, followed by 2 to 3 years of maintenance tacrolimus and steroids. Bulk TCR-beta CDR3 sequencing was used to track graft-versus-host and host-versus-graft alloreactive T cell clones in the graft, circulation and bone marrow after intestinal transplantation. To identify alloreactive clones, pre-transplant mixed lymphocyte reaction products were sequenced and then compared with unstimulated pre-transplant donor and recipient T cells. The cohort enrolled 20 to 25 intestinal transplant recipients, one of whom was a retransplant, and a few patients without pretransplant specimens were excluded. A peak of at least 4% donor T cells among recipient peripheral blood mononuclear cells was the definition used for donor T cell macrochimerism. Rather than being sequenced by the commercial service, samples from a few later patients were sequenced in-house on an Illumina MiSeq and processed with MiXCR.

This clone was counted a single time. Its binding antigen is unknown. An end of the junction does not agree with germline; a read error may underlie this. At the DNA level, this CDR3 is encoded by other sequences in the same sample as well. The germline V gene provides CDR1 SGDLS and CDR2 YYNGEE. Counted from cysteine to phenylalanine, this CDR3 has 14 amino acids. Only the CDR3 DNA stays, 42 bases, in frame from base 1. The time point label here, explained by the study, means: cells obtained before transplantation from donor or recipient. CD3+CD4+ and CD3+CD8+ populations were FACS-sorted from unstimulated pre-transplant donor and recipient cells taken from spleen or lymph nodes. Library generation was performed with the immunoSEQ multiplex PCR assay. For most patients, genomic DNA was isolated using the Qiagen DNeasy Blood and Tissue Kit and was shipped frozen to Adaptive Biotechnologies for TCR sequencing. For most patients, genomic DNA was subjected to high-throughput TCR-beta CDR3 sequencing by Adaptive Biotechnologies. The source study handled its data this way. TCR sequencing data were retrieved from Adaptive's ImmunoSEQ software for around 20 patients, whereas a few other patients were processed with MiXCR and VDJtools. To correct CD4 versus CD8 sorting errors, sequences present in both subsets at a frequency ratio below 5:1 were removed. CDR3 nucleotide sequences shared between donor and recipient were removed because the origin of such sequences could not be assigned. To be classed as alloreactive, a clone needed at least 2-fold expansion over unstimulated cells and a minimum CFSE-low frequency of 0.002% (template counts) or 0.001% (read counts). A clone was considered mappable if detected in the sequenced pre-transplant spleen, lymph node, or MLR CFSE-low populations of the donor or recipient. Cumulative frequency of alloreactive clones was calculated as a percentage of all sequences weighted by copy number. This immuneACCESS table, as held by TCRdb, lists in-frame sequences with V and J called but not all clones. Of the missing ones, under half trace to an unresolved V gene in checked studies; the others have no known cause. The V and J calls and clone size are taken from that table; D and trimming were inferred from the DNA. This sample lists over 100,000 clones; approximately 96% were detected once. The leading ten clones occupy over 2.5% of the sample.

What the authors observed across the whole study: In the allografts of patients with donor T cell macrochimerism, GvH to HvG T cell clonal ratios were high. GvH clones turned up in recipient bone marrow, with some appearing earlier in ileal mucosa or blood, a pattern consistent with an intestinal mucosal origin. Peak levels of circulating GvH clones were associated with declines in HvG clones early after transplant. The relatively low number and heterogeneity of intestinal transplant patients limited the conclusions.

The clonotype was recovered from a human donor who received an intestinal transplant. The sample consisted of unstimulated CD8+ T cells sorted from spleen or lymph node cells, taken before intestinal transplant. Recombination connected TRBV9 to TRBJ1-1; the D segment cannot be called with confidence. The nucleotide sequence is TGTGCCAGCAGCGAGATGGACGGGAACACTGAGGCTTTCTTT. Translated, this gives CASSEMDGNTEAFF. Reference TRBV9 and TRBJ1-1 proteins supply the regions before and after the CDR3; the full variable domain is: DSGVTQTPKHLITATGQRVTLRCSPRSGDLSVYWYQQSLDQGLQFLIQYYNGEERAKGNILERFSAQQFPDLHSELNLSSLELGDSALYFCASSEMDGNTEAFFGQGTRLTVV.